The next 32 T cell receptor beta chains were all read from a single sample in a study of blood T cell repertoires in COVID-19. Clones were read by immunoSEQ multiplex PCR, and TCRdb kept only the in-frame ones, dropping some. This sample has fewer than 45,000 clones, with about nine tenths found just once. The source material was peripheral blood. These TCRs come from a human donor in a cohort sampled during active COVID-19.

The chain has TRBV10-3 and TRBJ2-3; D may be TRBD1 (5 bases). V was trimmed by 7 bases and J by 1 base, leaving 15 bases between them. Germline assignment: CDR1 ENHRY and CDR2 SYGVKD. The CDR3 is 15 residues long. The CDR3 region is CAITQMGLGTDTQYF. CDR3 bases: TGTGCCATCACTCAAATGGGGCTAGGCACAGATACGCAGTATTTT.

The chain joins TRBV7-2 to TRBJ2-7; TRBD1 agrees at 10 bases. Germline V gene sequence: CDR1 SGHTA, CDR2 FQGNSA. Unmatched junction bases numbered 8, after V lost 4 bases and J lost 2 bases. The CDR3 runs 16 residues. CDR3 nucleotides: TGTGCCAGCAGCTCCGCCTCCGGGACAGGGGCCTACGAGCAGTACTTC. Translation gives CASSSASGTGAYEQYF.

This clone was seen a few times. J is TRBJ2-2 and V is TRBV10-1, with 8 nucleotides matching TRBD1. CDR3 size: 14 residues. The junction had 3 bases not matched to a gene; V was cut back by 6 bases and J by 3 bases. Germline V gives CDR1 WNHNN, CDR2 SYGVQD (reference sequence). CDR3 coding DNA: TGCGCCAGCAGGGACAGGGTGGACACCGGGGAGCTGTTTTTT. Its translation is CASRDRVDTGELFF.

The CDR3 sequence is CASSLGQREGGYTF. DNA of the CDR3: TGTGCCAGCAGCTTGGGGCAGAGGGAGGGTGGCTACACCTTC. The V and J genes are TRBV5-6 and TRBJ1-2; D is unclear. V shed 0 bases and J shed 7 bases, with 13 bases lying between them. Germline CDR1 reads SGHDT; CDR2 reads YYEEEE. There are 14 residues in the CDR3.

The chain has TRBV7-2 and TRBJ1-6, with 7 bases fitting TRBD1. Trimming at V came to 5 bases and at J to 6 bases, leaving 1 base not matched to a gene. The CDR3 has 13 residues. Germline-derived CDR1 and CDR2 are SGHTA and FQGNSA. The CDR3 nucleotides are TGTGCCAGCAGCGACAGGGCTAATTCACCCCTCCACTTT. Protein: CASSDRANSPLHF.

The chain joins TRBV3-1 (or the pseudogene TRBV3-2) to TRBJ2-6, with TRBD1 matching 11 bases. Unmatched junction bases numbered 7, after V lost 7 bases and J lost 2 bases. The germline V gene encodes CDR1 LGHDT and CDR2 YNNKEL (reference sequence). This CDR3 region has 17 residues. This CDR3 reads CASTMGQGVAGANVLTF. DNA for the CDR3: TGTGCCAGCACCATGGGACAGGGGGTGGCTGGGGCCAACGTCCTGACTTTC.

This chain uses TRBV5-1 with TRBJ1-5; D may be TRBD1 (6 bases). Deletions cut 3 bases from V and 6 bases from J, with 19 bases between. From germline, CDR1 is SGHRS and CDR2 YFSETQ. This CDR3 is built from 16 residues. The CDR3 DNA sequence: TGCGCCAGCAGCTCTTTATACAGGGCCCGGGGTCAGCCCCAGCATTTT. Residues: CASSSLYRARGQPQHF.

The rearrangement uses TRBV7-3 and TRBJ2-2, with a tentative D call TRBD2 (5 bases). The germline gives CDR1 SGHTA, CDR2 FQGTGA. The CDR3 is 16 amino acids. V lost 0 bases, J lost 1 base, and 9 bases lay in between. CDR3 sequence (DNA): TGTGCCAGCAGCTTAACGCGGGTAGAGAACACCGGGGAGCTGTTTTTT. This codes for CASSLTRVENTGELFF.

Only one count was recorded for this clone. This sequence joins TRBV6-5 and TRBJ1-5; D not certain. Germline loops: CDR1 MNHEY, CDR2 SVGAGI. The CDR3 length is 12 residues. The V gene lost 5 bases and the J gene lost 6 bases, with 8 bases spanning the gap. CDR3 sequence (DNA): TGTGCCAGCAGTCGGGTGGGTCAGCCCCAGCATTTT. It specifies CASSRVGQPQHF.

This chain joins TRBV18 and TRBJ2-5, with a tentative D call TRBD1 (6 bases). CDR3 length: 15 amino acids. Trimming took off 0 bases at V and 4 bases at J, with 12 bases between the two ends. The germline V gene has CDR1 KGHSH and CDR2 LQKENI. CDR3 nucleotide sequence: TGTGCCAGCTCACCACCCCAGGGGCGACGAGAGACCCAGTACTTC. Its protein is CASSPPQGRRETQYF.

The rearrangement links TRBV5-6 to TRBJ1-5, with 8 bases matching TRBD1. Trimming took 4 bases from V and 7 from J; bases not matched to a gene: 4. Germline V gives CDR1 SGHDT, CDR2 YYEEEE. The CDR3 is 13 residues long. The CDR3 here is CASSHDRGQPQHF. The CDR3 DNA follows: TGTGCCAGCAGCCACGACAGGGGACAGCCCCAGCATTTT.

This chain connects TRBV6-5 to TRBJ2-1; weak D call: TRBD1 (5 bases). Germline V lookup: CDR1 MNHEY, CDR2 SVGAGI. CDR3 length: 14 amino acids. V lost 4 bases to trimming and J lost 4 bases, with 11 bases between them. CDR3 sequence (DNA): TGTGCCAGCAGTTCCCAGGGTCGGTACAATGAGCAGTTCTTC. It is translated as CASSSQGRYNEQFF.

This chain links TRBV6-5 with TRBJ2-1, with a possible D match to TRBD2 (6 bases). Germline CDR1 is MNHEY and CDR2 is SVGAGI. The CDR3 covers 13 residues. Trimming removed 2 bases at V and 5 bases at J, with 7 bases between. The CDR3 spells CASSYGGNNEQFF. The CDR3, as DNA: TGTGCCAGCAGTTACGGAGGGAACAATGAGCAGTTCTTC.

This chain joins TRBV7-2 and TRBJ1-5; no clear D gene. This CDR3 is built from 13 residues. V dropped 5 bases and J dropped 3 bases, with 8 bases sitting between them. Germline CDR1 reads SGHTA; CDR2 reads FQGNSA. This CDR3 is CASSPSTNQPQHF. The CDR3 DNA sequence: TGTGCCAGCAGCCCTAGTACCAATCAGCCCCAGCATTTT.

The gene calls are TRBV12-3 or TRBV12-4 and TRBJ2-3; D is possibly TRBD1 (6 bases). V dropped 3 bases and J dropped 6 bases, with 10 bases sitting between them. CDR3 length: 13 residues. DNA for the CDR3: TGTGCCAGCAGTTTTGGTCAGGGGGATACGCAGTATTTT. Amino acid sequence: CASSFGQGDTQYF.

J is TRBJ2-7 and V is TRBV12-3 or TRBV12-4; tentatively, D is TRBD2 (5 bases). Trimming shortened V by 8 bases and J by 6 bases, and 17 bases separated the two germline ends. CDR3 length equals 13 residues. The CDR3 DNA reads as TGTGCCAGCGCCCCGGGGAAGGGCTTCGAGCAGTACTTC. Encoded protein: CASAPGKGFEQYF.

The chain is built from TRBV10-2 and TRBJ2-2; 7 nucleotides agree with TRBD1. Germline CDR1 and CDR2: WSHSY and SAAADI. V gave up 0 bases and J gave up 3 bases; unmatched junction bases: 4. The length of the CDR3 is 16 residues. This CDR3 is CASSESTGSDTGELFF. The CDR3 region has the DNA TGCGCCAGCAGTGAGTCGACAGGGTCGGACACCGGGGAGCTGTTTTTT.

Turning to this clone: At one end the junction does not follow the germline gene, possibly because of a read error. The genes are TRBV2 and TRBJ1-6; 10 bases match TRBD1. The CDR3 extends over 15 amino acids. Per the germline V gene, CDR1 is SNHLY and CDR2 is FYNNEI. The CDR3 loop is CAGRTGGSYNSPLHF. CDR3 bases: TGTGCCGGCAGGACAGGGGGATCCTATAATTCACCCCTCCACTTT.

This chain links TRBV12-3 or TRBV12-4 with TRBJ1-1; D remains ambiguous. The CDR3 length is 13 residues. V was clipped by 7 bases and J by 4 bases, with 13 bases between them. The CDR3 loop is CASTKLISTEAFF. The CDR3 DNA sequence: TGTGCCAGCACTAAACTTATCTCCACTGAAGCTTTCTTT.

The V and J genes are TRBV4-3 and TRBJ1-2, with 10 nucleotides matching TRBD1. In germline, CDR1 is LGHNA, CDR2 YSLEER. The CDR3 runs to 17 residues. Trimming took 5 bases from V and 0 from J; bases not matched to a gene: 9. This CDR3 is CASSDRDRGRANYGYTF. The CDR3 DNA reads TGCGCCAGCAGCGACCGGGACAGGGGAAGGGCTAACTATGGCTACACCTTC.

The chain carries TRBV7-2 and TRBJ1-2; D is possibly TRBD1 (5 bases). The V end lost 1 base, the J end lost 4 bases, and 13 bases lay between the germline ends. Germline assignment: CDR1 SGHTA and CDR2 FQGNSA. The CDR3 covers 15 residues. The CDR3 nucleotides are TGTGCCAGCAGCTTAGGGGGCAGGGAGGGCTATGGCTACACCTTC. Translated: CASSLGGREGYGYTF.

This clone was counted between two and nine times. The chain joins TRBV10-1 to TRBJ2-3; TRBD2 aligns across 11 bases. After removal of 4 bases from V and 8 bases from J, the junction contained 5 bases not matched to a gene. In germline, CDR1 is WNHNN, CDR2 SYGVQD (reference sequence). The CDR3 is made up of 14 amino acids. The CDR3 DNA follows: TGCGCCAGCAGTGGTAGCGGGGGGGCCGGTACGCAGTATTTT. As protein: CASSGSGGAGTQYF.

The genes are TRBV11-3 and TRBJ1-1, with a possible D match to TRBD1 (5 bases). Trimming shortened V by 4 bases and J by 3 bases, and 9 bases separated the two germline ends. The germline V gene has CDR1 SGHNT and CDR2 YENEEA. There are 13 residues in the CDR3. CDR3 loop: CASSSEGYTEAFF. For the CDR3, the DNA is TGTGCCAGCAGCTCGGAGGGGTACACTGAAGCTTTCTTT.

This clone occurred a few times. The chain is built from TRBV7-2 and TRBJ1-5; D may be TRBD1 (5 bases). Trimming removed 6 bases at V and 5 bases at J, with 11 bases between. Per germline, CDR1 SGHTA and CDR2 FQGNSA. This CDR3 has 13 residues. The CDR3 loop reads CASSFDSYQPQHF. CDR3 nucleotide sequence: TGTGCCAGCAGTTTCGACAGTTATCAGCCCCAGCATTTT.

The chain combines TRBV6-5 with TRBJ1-3; TRBD1 might be the D (6 bases). Looked up from germline, CDR1 is MNHEY and CDR2 is SVGAGI. Trimming took 4 bases from V and 6 from J, leaving 13 bases between them. The CDR3 sequence is 14 residues long. CDR3: CASSLDRSLNTIYF. As DNA, the CDR3 is TGTGCCAGCAGTTTGGACAGAAGTTTAAACACCATATATTTT.

V is TRBV7-8 and J is TRBJ1-5; no reliable D call. The CDR3 contains 14 residues. Per the germline V gene, CDR1 is SGHVS and CDR2 is FQNEAQ. The germline V and J ends were trimmed by 1 base and 3 bases, with 7 bases remaining between them. The CDR3 coding sequence is TGTGCCAGCAGCTTAGGAGGTAACAATCAGCCCCAGCATTTT. It yields the protein CASSLGGNNQPQHF.

This clone was seen just once. This chain joins TRBV5-1 and TRBJ2-7; 7 nucleotides line up with TRBD1. Germline-derived CDR1 and CDR2 are SGHRS and YFSETQ. This CDR3 comprises 17 residues. The trim removed 1 base at V and 5 bases at J, leaving 15 bases unmatched. The CDR3 is CASSLNLGQFSPNEQYF. In DNA form, the CDR3 reads TGCGCCAGCAGCTTGAACCTGGGACAGTTTTCACCCAACGAGCAGTACTTC. The entire variable domain, with the rest obtained from reference TRBV5-1 and TRBJ2-7, is as follows: KAGVTQTPRYLIKTRGQQVTLSCSPISGHRSVSWYQQTPGQGLQFLFEYFSETQRNKGNFPGRFSGRQFSNSRSEMNVSTLELGDSALYLCASSLNLGQFSPNEQYFGPGTRLTVT.

The chain couples TRBV13 to TRBJ1-1; a possible D gene is TRBD1 (6 bases). The CDR3 is 14 amino acids. The germline CDR1 and CDR2 sequences are PRHDT and FYEKMQ (reference sequence). The germline V and J ends were trimmed by 3 bases and 6 bases, with 14 bases remaining between them. The CDR3 region has the DNA TGTGCCAGCAGCTTGGGGGCGGGTTCGGCTGAAGCTTTCTTT. It yields the protein CASSLGAGSAEAFF.

A few counts support this clone. The J gene is TRBJ2-3, the V gene TRBV5-1; TRBD1 aligns across 8 bases. Germline-derived CDR1 and CDR2 are SGHRS and YFSETQ. J was trimmed by 0 bases and V by 4 bases; bases with no gene match: 4. This CDR3 has 15 residues. This CDR3 is CASSGGQGSTDTQYF. CDR3 coding DNA: TGCGCCAGCAGCGGCGGACAGGGAAGCACAGATACGCAGTATTTT. Looking up the rest from reference TRBV5-1 and TRBJ2-3 gives the full variable domain: KAGVTQTPRYLIKTRGQQVTLSCSPISGHRSVSWYQQTPGQGLQFLFEYFSETQRNKGNFPGRFSGRQFSNSRSEMNVSTLELGDSALYLCASSGGQGSTDTQYFGPGTRLTVL.

The chain carries TRBV6-2 or TRBV6-3 and TRBJ1-1, with TRBD1 matching over 7 bases. V lost 5 bases and J lost 3; bases outside the gene matches: 3. The CDR3 has 13 amino acids. From germline, CDR1 is MNHEY and CDR2 SVGEGT. CDR3 coding DNA: TGTGCCAGCAGTACGACAGGGTACACTGAAGCTTTCTTT. Translating it yields CASSTTGYTEAFF.

The chain recombines TRBV24-1 with TRBJ2-3; possible D gene TRBD1, 6 bases. The CDR3 runs 14 residues. Per the germline V gene, CDR1 is KGHDR and CDR2 is SFDVKD. V gave up 3 bases and J gave up 8 bases, with 14 bases separating them. For the CDR3, the DNA is TGTGCCACCAGTGATCACAGGGTCGGAGGTACGCAGTATTTT. This gives the protein CATSDHRVGGTQYF.

The gene calls are TRBV19 and TRBJ1-5, with D possibly being TRBD1 (5 bases). The CDR3 extends over 15 amino acids. CDR1 is LNHDA, CDR2 SQIVND, per germline (reference sequence). Between the trimmed V and J ends, which lost 3 bases and 3 bases, there was a span of 12 bases. The CDR3 loop is CASSIVGGNNQPQHF. Written as DNA, the CDR3 is TGTGCCAGTAGTATCGTCGGGGGGAACAATCAGCCCCAGCATTTT.